This TCR beta chain was captured by sequencing in a study of patients and donors after allogeneic stem cell transplantation. The sample holds a few counts of this clonotype. The CDR3 length is 14 residues. The ends were cut back, 0 bases at V and 5 bases at J, with 13 bases in the middle. Germline values: CDR1 DFQATT, CDR2 SNEGSKA (reference sequence). Each CDR3 protein is one row after TCRdb ran MiXCR on the RT-PCR reads. The repertoire holds 920,000 or so distinct CDR3 sequences, with roughly 18% as singletons. The material sequenced was blood, either unsorted or a sorted T cell fraction (not recorded which). The receptor was derived from a human donor who was either an allogeneic HSCT recipient or a stem cell or donor lymphocyte infusion donor (not recorded which). It is not recorded whose cells these are; they may come from a transplant donor. The rearrangement links TRBV20-1 to TRBJ2-5; no clear D gene. The CDR3 is CSAREAGLAETQYF. Written as DNA, the CDR3 is TGCAGTGCTAGAGAAGCAGGATTGGCGGAGACCCAGTACTTC.